A selection of T cell receptor beta chains follows, all from one sample in a study of early T cells in non-severe SARS-CoV-2 infection. Via MiXCR, TCRdb re-called the 5' RACE reads, giving one row per CDR3 protein. The sample has tens of thousands of distinct CDR3 sequences, around 5.2% seen once. Sequencing input: whole blood. These receptor sequences come from an adult who was a healthcare worker with PCR-confirmed SARS-CoV-2 infection or an uninfected control (not recorded which). Each CDR3 is given with its conserved first and last residue. Fields, in order: V gene, J gene, D gene, CDR3 protein. D genes are given only for firm matches.

V: TRBV6-5; J: TRBJ1-4; D: TRBD1; CDR3: CASRPLRQGEKLFF
V: TRBV10-3; J: TRBJ2-1; D: .; CDR3: CAIMGDSYNEQFF
V: TRBV19; J: TRBJ1-5; D: .; CDR3: CASSITGDQPQHF
V: TRBV3-1; J: TRBJ1-1; D: .; CDR3: CASSRKTDRIQAFF
V: TRBV6-1; J: TRBJ2-6; D: .; CDR3: CASSARGLSGANVLTF
V: TRBV3-1; J: TRBJ1-6; D: .; CDR3: CASSAPQGSYNSPLHF
V: TRBV27; J: TRBJ1-6; D: .; CDR3: CASSLTLPRNSPLHF
V: TRBV5-1; J: TRBJ2-5; D: .; CDR3: CASRPGQETQYF
V: TRBV10-2; J: TRBJ2-6; D: TRBD2; CDR3: CASRGLAGAGANVLTF
V: TRBV7-9; J: TRBJ1-3; D: .; CDR3: CASSLVAGLGSGNTIYF
V: TRBV5-1; J: TRBJ2-1; D: .; CDR3: CASSWKPSGRERNEQFF
V: TRBV6-6; J: TRBJ2-5; D: .; CDR3: CASTRDRAGETQYF
V: TRBV5-6; J: TRBJ2-5; D: .; CDR3: CASSLPGGAGETQYF
V: TRBV6-2/TRBV6-3; J: TRBJ2-3; D: TRBD2; CDR3: CASSYWRERGADTQYF
V: TRBV7-6; J: TRBJ2-3; D: .; CDR3: CASSPGTSTDTQYF
V: TRBV10-3; J: TRBJ1-4; D: .; CDR3: CAISEGRETNEKLFF
V: TRBV7-2; J: TRBJ2-7; D: .; CDR3: CASSSQGGQLREQYF
V: TRBV5-1; J: TRBJ1-1; D: .; CDR3: CASAWGVEGAEAFF
V: TRBV4-1; J: TRBJ2-1; D: .; CDR3: CASTSVVGGNEQFF
V: TRBV6-1; J: TRBJ2-2; D: TRBD1; CDR3: CASSETPTGFQELFF
V: TRBV27; J: TRBJ1-2; D: .; CDR3: CASSYSANYGYTF
V: TRBV4-1; J: TRBJ1-1; D: .; CDR3: CASSQSSMNTEAFF
V: TRBV6-6; J: TRBJ1-2; D: TRBD1; CDR3: CASSYPRDRITNYGYTF
V: TRBV7-9; J: TRBJ1-6; D: .; CDR3: CASSLATSINSPLHF
V: TRBV30; J: TRBJ2-5; D: .; CDR3: CAWARRRGETQYF
V: TRBV2; J: TRBJ2-1; D: TRBD2; CDR3: CASSEQAGAGNEQFF
V: TRBV7-8; J: TRBJ2-7; D: .; CDR3: CASRRGGEFYPYEQYF
V: TRBV12-3/TRBV12-4; J: TRBJ2-7; D: .; CDR3: CASSLAPGPYEQYF